This T cell receptor beta chain stems from a study of CD8 T cells in Susac syndrome. Background on the study: When their blood was taken, patients with Susac syndrome were therapy-naive, taking corticosteroids, or taking intravenous immunoglobulin alone.

V was clipped by 8 bases and J by 5 bases, with 19 bases between them. From germline, CDR1 is SNHLY and CDR2 FYNNEI. CDR3 length equals 14 residues. Random hexamers served to reverse transcribe about 0.5 to 1 ug RNA. The authors amplified TCR beta CDR3 across 54 Vbeta and 13 Jbeta using immunoSEQ multiplex PCR. Each CDR3 protein gets one entry after TCRdb re-called the immunoSEQ multiplex PCR reads with MiXCR. The data hold 75,000 to 80,000 distinct CDR3 sequences, with around 94% observed a single time. Negative isolation was applied to CD8+ and CD4+ T cells, and FACS enrichment was applied to TEMRA cells.

Sequencing was done on a sample of CD8+ T cells from PBMCs. The J gene is TRBJ2-7, the V gene TRBV2; D is possibly TRBD2 (5 bases). This receptor was taken from a human donor with Susac syndrome. This CDR3 is CASVGGLLEDEQYF. CDR3 DNA sequence: TGTGCCAGCGTTGGCGGGCTCCTTGAGGACGAGCAGTACTTC.